This T cell receptor beta chain was recovered during a study of cytomegalovirus exposure and HLA in healthy donors. The germline V and J ends were trimmed by 3 bases and 4 bases, with 16 bases remaining between them. The CDR3 runs 15 residues. Per the germline V gene, CDR1 is SGHRS and CDR2 is YFSETQ. The PCR contained 60 Vbeta and 13 Jbeta primers. The assay was immunoSEQ multiplex PCR, and TCRdb's table has in-frame clones only and misses some. Altogether about 160,000 clones are present, roughly 88% being singletons, with the ten largest covering roughly 6.7%. The sequencing input was PBMCs. V and J are TRBV5-1 and TRBJ1-2; tentative D call: TRBD1 (5 bases). This receptor was identified in a man between 50 and 59 years old in good health and CMV-seropositive. The CDR3 DNA reads as TGCGCCAGCAGCTGGGGGGAAACAGTAGGCTATGGCTACACCTTC. Encoded protein: CASSWGETVGYGYTF.